This entry is about one T cell receptor (beta chain). Its antigen is as yet unknown. This entry is derived from a study of post-analysis software for immune sequencing data. Across the whole study: Relapsing-remitting, secondary progressive and progressive-relapsing multiple sclerosis were all included among the disease courses. Study-wide results and caveats: Patients with multiple sclerosis recorded significantly lower normalized Chao1 diversity than controls, the study found. By F measure, strong co-clustering occurred among samples prepared in the same batch.

Incorporated into the TCR beta cDNA libraries were unique molecular identifiers, which served to reduce PCR and sequencing biases. Roughly 500,000 cDNA molecules were obtained per 1 to 10 million input T cells. Each CDR3 protein gets one entry after TCRdb re-called the PCR reads with MiXCR. The sample includes 350,000 to 450,000 distinct CDR3 sequences, about a third of them seen just once. The TCR was taken from a girl aged 10 to 17 with multiple sclerosis. Material for sequencing was blood.

The CDR3, as DNA: TGTGCCAGCAGCTTACAGGGGAGCACAGATACGCAGTATTTT. The encoded protein is CASSLQGSTDTQYF. The chain employs TRBV12-3 or TRBV12-4 and TRBJ2-3; 7 bases match TRBD1. The CDR3 loop spans 14 amino acids. V was clipped by 6 bases and J by 0 bases; unmatched bases: 3.